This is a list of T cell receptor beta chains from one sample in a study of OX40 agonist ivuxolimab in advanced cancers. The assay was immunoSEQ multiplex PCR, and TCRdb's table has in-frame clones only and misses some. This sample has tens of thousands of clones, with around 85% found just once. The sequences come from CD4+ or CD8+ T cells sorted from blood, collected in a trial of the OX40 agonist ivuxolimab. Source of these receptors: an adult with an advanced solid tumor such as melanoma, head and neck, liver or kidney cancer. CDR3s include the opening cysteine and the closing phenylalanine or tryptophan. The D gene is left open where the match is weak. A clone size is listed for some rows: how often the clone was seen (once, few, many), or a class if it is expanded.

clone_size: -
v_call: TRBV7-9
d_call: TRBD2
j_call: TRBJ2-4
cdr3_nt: TGTGCCAGCAGCTCGGGACTAGCGGGGCCTTCCAACATTCAGTACTTC
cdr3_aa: CASSSGLAGPSNIQYF

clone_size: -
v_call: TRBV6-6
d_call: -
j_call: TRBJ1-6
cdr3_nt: TGTGCCAGCAGTCGAACGGGCGGATCACCCCTCCACTTT
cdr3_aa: CASSRTGGSPLHF

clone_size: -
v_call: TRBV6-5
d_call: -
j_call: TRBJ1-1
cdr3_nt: TGTGCCAGCAGTTGGGGACGTAAGAACACTGAAGCTTTCTTT
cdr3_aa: CASSWGRKNTEAFF

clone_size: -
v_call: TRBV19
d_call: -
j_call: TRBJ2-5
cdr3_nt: TGTGCCAGTAGTATGACCGGGAGAGAGACCCAGTACTTC
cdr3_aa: CASSMTGRETQYF

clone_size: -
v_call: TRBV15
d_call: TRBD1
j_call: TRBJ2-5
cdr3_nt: TGTGCCACCAGCTCCTTGGGACAGGGGGCTAGGGAGACCCAGTACTTC
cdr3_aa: CATSSLGQGARETQYF

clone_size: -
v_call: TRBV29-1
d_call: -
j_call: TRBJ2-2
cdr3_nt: TGCAGCGTTCGTGAGTCCTCAGGTTCCGGGGAGCTGTTTTTT
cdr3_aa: CSVRESSGSGELFF

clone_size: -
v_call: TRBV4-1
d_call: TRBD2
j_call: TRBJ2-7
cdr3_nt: TGCGCCAGCAGCCAGGCCGGGACTACCACCTACGAGCAGTACTTC
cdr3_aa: CASSQAGTTTYEQYF

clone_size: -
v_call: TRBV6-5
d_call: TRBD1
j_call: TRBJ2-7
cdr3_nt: TGTGCCACCAGACAGGGGTCCTACGAGCAGTACTTC
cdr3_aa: CATRQGSYEQYF

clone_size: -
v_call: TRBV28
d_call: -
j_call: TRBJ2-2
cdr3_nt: TGTGCCAGCGGTTCCGGATTCGGACCGAACACCGGGGAGCTGTTTTTT
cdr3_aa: CASGSGFGPNTGELFF

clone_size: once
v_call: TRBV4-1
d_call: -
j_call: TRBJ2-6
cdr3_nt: TGCGCCAGCAGCCAAGTTGGAGCCAGCCGGTCTGGGGCCAACGTCCTGACTTTC
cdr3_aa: CASSQVGASRSGANVLTF

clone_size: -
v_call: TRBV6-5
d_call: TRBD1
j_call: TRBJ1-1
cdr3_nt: TGTGCCAGCAAAGGGGGCATGAACACTGAAGCTTTCTTT
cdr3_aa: CASKGGMNTEAFF

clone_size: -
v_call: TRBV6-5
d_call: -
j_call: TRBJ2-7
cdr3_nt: TGTGCCAGCAGGTTGGGGCAGGGCGTCGCCTACGAGCAGTACTTC
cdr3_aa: CASRLGQGVAYEQYF

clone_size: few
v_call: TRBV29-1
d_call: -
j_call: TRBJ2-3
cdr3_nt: TGCAGCGTTGGGGGACCGCTCACAGATACGCAGTATTTT
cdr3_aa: CSVGGPLTDTQYF

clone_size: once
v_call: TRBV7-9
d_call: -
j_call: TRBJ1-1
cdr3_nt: TGTGCCAGCAGCTTATTGGTCAGGCCCGAGAACACTGAAGCTTTCTTT
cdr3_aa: CASSLLVRPENTEAFF

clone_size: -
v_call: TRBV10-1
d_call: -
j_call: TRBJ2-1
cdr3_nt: TGCGCCAGCAGTGAGCGTTACAATGAGCAGTTCTTC
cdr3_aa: CASSERYNEQFF

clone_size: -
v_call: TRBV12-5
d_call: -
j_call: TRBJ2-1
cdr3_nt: TGTGCTAGTGGTTTGGTACTGACTAGGGAGTGGAATGAGCAGTTCTTC
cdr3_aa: CASGLVLTREWNEQFF

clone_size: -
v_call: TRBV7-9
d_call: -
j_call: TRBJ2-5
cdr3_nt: TGTGCCAGCAGCTTTGACACAGGGAGAGAGACCCAGTACTTC
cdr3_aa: CASSFDTGRETQYF

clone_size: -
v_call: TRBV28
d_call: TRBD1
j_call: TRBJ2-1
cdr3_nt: TGTGCCAGCAGGCCGACAGGGGGACTTTCCTACAATGAGCAGTTCTTC
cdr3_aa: CASRPTGGLSYNEQFF

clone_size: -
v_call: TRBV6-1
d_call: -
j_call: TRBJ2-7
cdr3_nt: TGTGCCAGCAGTGAGTGGACACCGCCCTACGAGCAGTACTTC
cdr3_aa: CASSEWTPPYEQYF

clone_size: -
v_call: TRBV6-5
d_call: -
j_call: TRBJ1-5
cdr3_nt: TGTGCCAGCAGTTACGCCAGAGGTCAGCCCCAGCATTTT
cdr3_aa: CASSYARGQPQHF

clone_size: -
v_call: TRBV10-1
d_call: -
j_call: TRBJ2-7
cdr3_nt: TGCGCCAGCACCGGGGGTTACGAGCAGTACTTC
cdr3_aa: CASTGGYEQYF

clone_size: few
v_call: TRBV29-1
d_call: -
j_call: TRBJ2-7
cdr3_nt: TGCAGCGCCACAGGGAACTCCTACGAGCAGTACTTC
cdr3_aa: CSATGNSYEQYF

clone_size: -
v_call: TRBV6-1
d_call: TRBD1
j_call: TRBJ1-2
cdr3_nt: TGTGCCAGCAGTGATGGACAGGGTAGGGCTGGCTACACCTTC
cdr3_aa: CASSDGQGRAGYTF

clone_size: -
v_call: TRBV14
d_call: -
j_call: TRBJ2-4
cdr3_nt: TGTGCCAGCAGCCAAGGTCTGACGAACATTCAGTACTTC
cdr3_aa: CASSQGLTNIQYF

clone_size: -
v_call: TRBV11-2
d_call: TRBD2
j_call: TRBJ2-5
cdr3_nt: TGTGCCAGCAGCTACCGGGGGGTACAAGAGACCCAGTACTTC
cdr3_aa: CASSYRGVQETQYF

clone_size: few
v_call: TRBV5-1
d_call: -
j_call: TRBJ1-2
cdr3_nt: TGCGCCAGCAGCTTGGGTGCAGGGGTTGACTATGGCTACACCTTC
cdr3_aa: CASSLGAGVDYGYTF

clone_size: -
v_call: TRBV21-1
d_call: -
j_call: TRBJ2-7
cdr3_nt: TGTGCCAGCAGCAAAGGCGGTAGCGGGGTAATCTACGAGCAGTACTTC
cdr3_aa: CASSKGGSGVIYEQYF

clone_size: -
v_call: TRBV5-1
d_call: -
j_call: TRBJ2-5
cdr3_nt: TGCGCCAGCAGCACGGGGACGGCGGCGGAGACCCAGTACTTC
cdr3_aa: CASSTGTAAETQYF

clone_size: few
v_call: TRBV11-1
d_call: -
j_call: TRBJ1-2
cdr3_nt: TGTGCCAGCAGCTTAGCGGCCGTCGGAGGCTACACCTTC
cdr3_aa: CASSLAAVGGYTF